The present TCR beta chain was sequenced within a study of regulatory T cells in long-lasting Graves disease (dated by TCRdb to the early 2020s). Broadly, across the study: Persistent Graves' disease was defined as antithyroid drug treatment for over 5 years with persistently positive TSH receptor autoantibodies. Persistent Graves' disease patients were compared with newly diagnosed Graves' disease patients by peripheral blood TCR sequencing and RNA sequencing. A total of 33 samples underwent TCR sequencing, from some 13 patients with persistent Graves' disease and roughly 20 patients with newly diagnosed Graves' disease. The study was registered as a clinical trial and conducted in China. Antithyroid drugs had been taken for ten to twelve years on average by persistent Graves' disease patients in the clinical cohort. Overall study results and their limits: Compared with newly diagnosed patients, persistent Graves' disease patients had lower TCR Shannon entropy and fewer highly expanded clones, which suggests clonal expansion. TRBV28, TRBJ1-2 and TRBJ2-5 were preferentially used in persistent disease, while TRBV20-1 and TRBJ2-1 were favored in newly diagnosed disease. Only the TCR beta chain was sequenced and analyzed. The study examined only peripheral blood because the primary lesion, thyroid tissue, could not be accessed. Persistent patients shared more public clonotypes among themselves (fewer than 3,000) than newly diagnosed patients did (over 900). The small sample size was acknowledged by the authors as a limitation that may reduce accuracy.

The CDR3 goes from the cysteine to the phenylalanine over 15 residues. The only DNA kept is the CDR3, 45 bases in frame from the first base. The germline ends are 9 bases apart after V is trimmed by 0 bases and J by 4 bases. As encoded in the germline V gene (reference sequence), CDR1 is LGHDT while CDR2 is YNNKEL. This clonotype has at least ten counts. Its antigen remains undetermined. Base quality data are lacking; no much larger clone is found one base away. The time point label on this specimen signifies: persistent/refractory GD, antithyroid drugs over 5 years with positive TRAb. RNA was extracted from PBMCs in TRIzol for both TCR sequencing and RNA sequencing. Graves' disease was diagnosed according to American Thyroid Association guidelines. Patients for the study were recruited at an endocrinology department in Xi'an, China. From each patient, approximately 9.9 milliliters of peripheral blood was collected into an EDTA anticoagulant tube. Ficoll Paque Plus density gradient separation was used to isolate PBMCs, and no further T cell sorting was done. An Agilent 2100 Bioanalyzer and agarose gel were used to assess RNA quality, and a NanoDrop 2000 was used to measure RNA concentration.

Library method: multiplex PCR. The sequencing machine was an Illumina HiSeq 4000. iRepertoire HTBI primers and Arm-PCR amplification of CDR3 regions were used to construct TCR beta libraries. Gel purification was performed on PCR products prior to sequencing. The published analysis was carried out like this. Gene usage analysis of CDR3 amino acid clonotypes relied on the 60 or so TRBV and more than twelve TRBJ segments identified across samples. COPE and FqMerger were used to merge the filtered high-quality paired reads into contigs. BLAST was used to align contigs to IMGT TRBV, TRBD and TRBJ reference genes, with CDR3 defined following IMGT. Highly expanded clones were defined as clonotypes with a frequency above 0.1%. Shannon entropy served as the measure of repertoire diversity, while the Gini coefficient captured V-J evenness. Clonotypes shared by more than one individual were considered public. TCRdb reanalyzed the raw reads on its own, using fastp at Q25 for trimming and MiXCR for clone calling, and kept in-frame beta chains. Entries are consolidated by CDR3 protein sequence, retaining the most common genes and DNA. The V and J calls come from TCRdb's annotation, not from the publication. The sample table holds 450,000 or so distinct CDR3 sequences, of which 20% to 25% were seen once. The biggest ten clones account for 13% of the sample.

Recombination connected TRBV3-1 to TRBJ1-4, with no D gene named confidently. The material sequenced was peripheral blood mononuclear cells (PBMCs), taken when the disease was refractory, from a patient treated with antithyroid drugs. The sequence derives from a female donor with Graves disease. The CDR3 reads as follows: CASSQDIGRNEKLFF. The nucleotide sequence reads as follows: TGTGCCAGCAGCCAAGATATAGGCCGTAATGAAAAACTGTTTTTT.